These T cell receptor beta chains were read from a single sample in a study of Graves' ophthalmopathy and Graves' hyperthyroidism. TCRdb redid the calling of the multiplex PCR reads with MiXCR, one entry per CDR3 protein. The table shows 600,000 to 950,000 distinct CDR3 sequences, with roughly 41% occurring only once. Sequencing used peripheral blood. These receptors originate from an adult man with Graves' ophthalmopathy. CDR3s include the opening cysteine and the closing phenylalanine or tryptophan. D genes are given only for firm matches. Size is stated for part of the rows, as once, few or many counts, or as a class when the clone is expanded.

- | TRBJ2-7 | TRBV2 | - | CASSGWAGNTYEQYF | TGTGCCAGCAGTGGCTGGGCAGGAAATACCTACGAGCAGTACTTC
TRBD2 | TRBJ2-2 | TRBV25-1 | few | CASRQTGTSGTGELFF | TGTGCCAGCAGGCAAACCGGGACTAGCGGCACCGGGGAGCTGTTTTTT
TRBD1 | TRBJ2-7 | TRBV2 | many | CASSEDRTYEQYF | TGTGCCAGCAGTGAGGACAGGACCTACGAGCAGTACTTC
- | TRBJ1-2 | TRBV2 | - | CASSEEAAYGYTF | TGTGCCAGCAGTGAGGAGGCAGCGTATGGCTACACCTTC
TRBD1 | TRBJ2-7 | TRBV12-3/TRBV12-4 | many | CASRQGQNSYEQYF | TGTGCCAGCCGACAGGGACAGAATTCCTACGAGCAGTACTTC
TRBD1 | TRBJ2-5 | TRBV5-4 | - | CASSLTGAESQYF | TGTGCCAGCAGCCTGACAGGGGCAGAGTCCCAGTACTTC
TRBD2 | TRBJ2-7 | TRBV20-1 | few | CSAMVAGGRRSYEQYF | TGCAGTGCTATGGTAGCGGGAGGAAGAAGGTCCTACGAGCAGTACTTC
- | TRBJ2-6 | TRBV6-5 | many | CASGRANVLTF | TGTGCCAGCGGAAGGGCCAACGTCCTGACTTTC
- | TRBJ2-2 | TRBV25-1 | once | CASGGGQALGELFF | TGTGCCAGCGGGGGGGGACAGGCCCTCGGGGAGCTGTTTTTT
TRBD1 | TRBJ1-2 | TRBV7-9 | many | CASSISDRGRGYTF | TGTGCCAGCAGCATATCGGACAGGGGACGTGGCTACACCTTC
- | TRBJ1-2 | TRBV13 | many | CASSGKELAGNYGYTF | TGTGCCAGCAGTGGTAAGGAGTTGGCAGGGAACTATGGCTACACCTTC
TRBD1 | TRBJ2-3 | TRBV7-9 | - | CASSIGTGRTDTQYF | TGTGCCAGCAGCATAGGGACAGGGAGAACAGATACGCAGTATTTT
- | TRBJ1-1 | TRBV11-2 | many | CASSLESMGAFF | TGTGCCAGCAGCTTAGAATCGATGGGAGCTTTCTTT
TRBD2 | TRBJ2-7 | TRBV19 | - | CASSPGGGLSYEQYF | TGTGCCAGCAGCCCGGGGGGGGGCCTCTCCTACGAGCAGTACTTC
TRBD2 | TRBJ2-5 | TRBV24-1 | few | CATSDPGTSGKTQYF | TGTGCCACCAGTGACCCCGGGACTAGCGGGAAGACCCAGTACTTC
- | TRBJ1-1 | TRBV29-1 | many | CSVTPDMNTEAFF | TGCAGCGTGACTCCTGACATGAACACTGAAGCTTTCTTT